The 4 T cell receptor beta chains below were found in one sample sequenced in a study of blood T cell repertoires in COVID-19. Using immunoSEQ multiplex PCR, the repertoire was profiled, and TCRdb retains in-frame clones only, with some absent. The repertoire includes a few hundred thousand clones, 87% of them detected once, and 8.5% to 10% sits in the top ten. Sequencing was done on a sample of PBMCs or T cells enriched from blood (not recorded which). The receptors shown here come from a woman between 18 and 30 years old who had recovered from COVID-19.

The V gene is TRBV11-2, the J gene TRBJ2-7; the D gene is possibly TRBD2 (6 bases). Germline values: CDR1 SGHAT, CDR2 FQNNGV. This CDR3 is 11 amino acids long. V shed 5 bases and J shed 13 bases, with 15 bases lying between them. The CDR3 DNA sequence: TGTGCCAGCAGCATGGCCGGGACTTTCTACTTC. This translates into CASSMAGTFYF.

This sequence joins TRBV27 and TRBJ1-1; a possible D gene is TRBD1 (6 bases). The CDR3 has 14 residues. The germline V gene has CDR1 MNHEY and CDR2 SMNVEV (reference sequence). V was shortened by 9 bases and J by 5 bases, with 19 bases between the two germline ends. In DNA form, the CDR3 reads TGTGCCAGTCGTCCCGGGGGGCGTTGGACTGAAGCTTTCTTT. Translated: CASRPGGRWTEAFF.

The chain employs TRBV28 and TRBJ1-2, with D possibly TRBD1 on 6 matching bases. The CDR3 has 15 residues. The V gene lost 5 bases and the J gene lost 1 base, with 14 bases spanning the gap. CDR1 is MDHEN and CDR2 is SYDVKM in the germline V gene. CDR3 nucleotide sequence: TGTGCCAGCAGTCCACAGGGTTTCAATAACTATGGCTACACCTTC. Translating gives CASSPQGFNNYGYTF.

CDR3 sequence (DNA): TGTGCCAGTAGAACAGGTTCAGGGGAGAACACTGAAGCTTTCTTT. This translates into CASRTGSGENTEAFF. This chain connects TRBV19 to TRBJ1-1; a weak D match, TRBD1 (6 bases). The CDR3 has 15 amino acids. Germline V gene lookup returns CDR1 LNHDA and CDR2 SQIVND (reference sequence). Trimming took 6 bases from V and 1 from J, leaving 15 bases between them.